This TCR beta chain emerged from a study of cytomegalovirus exposure and HLA in healthy donors. 60 Vbeta and 13 Jbeta primers were used in PCR. Sequencing used immunoSEQ multiplex PCR; TCRdb keeps in-frame clones, though not all of them. Seen here are about 190,000 clones, roughly an eighth observed once, and the top ten hold approximately 8.3%. The specimen sequenced was PBMCs. The clonotype comes from a man aged 45-60 years in good health and CMV-seropositive.

The CDR3 DNA is TGCAGCGCTGGGGGGGGGAGCAATCAGCCCCAGCATTTT. It translates to CSAGGGSNQPQHF. The V gene is TRBV29-1, the J gene TRBJ1-5; D may be TRBD1 (5 bases). The germline gives CDR1 SQVTM, CDR2 ANQGSEA. The CDR3 has 13 residues. Trimming removed 7 bases at V and 1 base at J, with 11 bases between.